This T cell receptor beta chain was recovered during a study of cytomegalovirus exposure and HLA in healthy donors. The study, taken as a whole, reports: V- and J-gene trimming in TCR beta was tied to a missense DCLRE1C variant by an analysis performed later. In most subjects, TCR beta sequences reportedly gave accurate predictions of HLA-A and HLA-B alleles.

With 60 Vbeta and 13 Jbeta primers, the PCR was carried out. Repertoires were generated with immunoSEQ multiplex PCR, while TCRdb's copy carries only in-frame clones and drops some. The data show roughly 150,000 clones, about 85% seen once. Concerning this clone itself: Its specificity is not known.

The CDR3 totals 14 residues. Germline values: CDR1 SGHTA, CDR2 FQGTGA. The J segment lost 5 bases and the V segment lost 1 base, leaving 5 bases of the junction unmatched. This chain uses TRBV7-3 with TRBJ2-7; 7 bases are a match to TRBD2. The sequence was collected from a man between 50 and 59 years old in good health and CMV-seropositive. The sequenced sample consisted of PBMCs. The CDR3 sequence is CASSLIGGSHEQYF. CDR3 in DNA: TGTGCCAGCAGCTTAATCGGCGGGAGCCACGAGCAGTACTTC.